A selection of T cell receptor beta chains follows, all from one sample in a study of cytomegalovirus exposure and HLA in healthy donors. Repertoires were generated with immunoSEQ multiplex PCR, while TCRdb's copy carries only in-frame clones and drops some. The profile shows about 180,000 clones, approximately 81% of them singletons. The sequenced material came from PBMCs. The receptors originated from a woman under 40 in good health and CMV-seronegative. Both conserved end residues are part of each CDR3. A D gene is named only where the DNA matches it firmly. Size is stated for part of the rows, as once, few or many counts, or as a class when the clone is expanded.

CDR3 DNA: TGTGCCAGCAGCTTGAGACTAGCGGGAGGGCAGAATGAGCAGTTCTTC
CDR3 protein: CASSLRLAGGQNEQFF
J gene: TRBJ2-1
clone size: -
V gene: TRBV7-9
D gene: TRBD2

CDR3 DNA: TGTGCCAGCAGCGTTGGTAGCGGATTCACAGATACGCAGTATTTT
CDR3 protein: CASSVGSGFTDTQYF
J gene: TRBJ2-3
clone size: -
V gene: TRBV9
D gene: -

CDR3 DNA: TGTGCCAGCAGCGTTAGTGGATCCGGGGGAAGCTACGAGCAGTACTTC
CDR3 protein: CASSVSGSGGSYEQYF
J gene: TRBJ2-7
clone size: -
V gene: TRBV9
D gene: -

CDR3 DNA: TGCAGCGTTGAAAGATGGGCCCAAGAGACCCAGTACTTC
CDR3 protein: CSVERWAQETQYF
J gene: TRBJ2-5
clone size: -
V gene: TRBV29-1
D gene: -

CDR3 DNA: TGTGCCAGCAGTTTAGGGGGAGCGGGAGGGAGACCCCCCGTCTACAATGAGCAGTTCTTC
CDR3 protein: CASSLGGAGGRPPVYNEQFF
J gene: TRBJ2-1
clone size: once
V gene: TRBV28
D gene: TRBD2

CDR3 DNA: TGTGCCAGCAGCTTGGGCCAGGGCAGCTACGAGCAGTACTTC
CDR3 protein: CASSLGQGSYEQYF
J gene: TRBJ2-7
clone size: few
V gene: TRBV5-6
D gene: -

CDR3 DNA: TGCGCCAGCAGCCAAGGCGGGAGGGTGGGTGATGAGCAGTTCTTC
CDR3 protein: CASSQGGRVGDEQFF
J gene: TRBJ2-1
clone size: -
V gene: TRBV4-3
D gene: TRBD2

CDR3 DNA: TGTGCCAGCAGTGCGGTCGGCTCTGGAAACACCATATATTTT
CDR3 protein: CASSAVGSGNTIYF
J gene: TRBJ1-3
clone size: -
V gene: TRBV6-1
D gene: -

CDR3 DNA: TGTGCCAGCAGCTTGGGACTAGCGGGGGACTACTCCTACGAGCAGTACTTC
CDR3 protein: CASSLGLAGDYSYEQYF
J gene: TRBJ2-7
clone size: -
V gene: TRBV5-6
D gene: TRBD2

CDR3 DNA: TGTGCCAGCAGTCAAAGCGACCCCCTCTACAATGAGCAGTTCTTC
CDR3 protein: CASSQSDPLYNEQFF
J gene: TRBJ2-1
clone size: -
V gene: TRBV2
D gene: -

CDR3 DNA: TGTGCCAGCAGCTTAGTGGGTAGCGGGAGGGTCAATTACGAGCAGTACTTC
CDR3 protein: CASSLVGSGRVNYEQYF
J gene: TRBJ2-7
clone size: -
V gene: TRBV7-8
D gene: TRBD2

CDR3 DNA: TGTGCCAGCAGCTCGACAACACTAGGGGGTGAGCAGTTCTTC
CDR3 protein: CASSSTTLGGEQFF
J gene: TRBJ2-1
clone size: -
V gene: TRBV5-4
D gene: -

CDR3 DNA: TGCGCCAGCAGTCATCTGATGATGTCAGGCATCTACGAGCAGTACTTC
CDR3 protein: CASSHLMMSGIYEQYF
J gene: TRBJ2-7
clone size: -
V gene: TRBV23-1
D gene: -

CDR3 DNA: TGCGCCAGCAGCCAAGACGCGTCAACTAATGAAAAACTGTTTTTT
CDR3 protein: CASSQDASTNEKLFF
J gene: TRBJ1-4
clone size: few
V gene: TRBV4-3
D gene: -

CDR3 DNA: TGTGCCAGCGGACGGGGTGAACAGACCTACGAGCAGTACTTC
CDR3 protein: CASGRGEQTYEQYF
J gene: TRBJ2-7
clone size: -
V gene: TRBV2
D gene: -

CDR3 DNA: TGTGCCAGCAGTTCGCAGGGGGCAAGTAATTCACCCCTCCACTTT
CDR3 protein: CASSSQGASNSPLHF
J gene: TRBJ1-6
clone size: -
V gene: TRBV28
D gene: TRBD1

CDR3 DNA: TGTGCCAGCAGCTCCCGGGACTATGGGGGAAGGGTGAACACTGAAGCTTTCTTT
CDR3 protein: CASSSRDYGGRVNTEAFF
J gene: TRBJ1-1
clone size: once
V gene: TRBV7-6
D gene: -

CDR3 DNA: TGTGCCAGCAGCTTAGTCGGCCGCGGGGGGATGGGGTCACCCCTCCACTTT
CDR3 protein: CASSLVGRGGMGSPLHF
J gene: TRBJ1-6
clone size: -
V gene: TRBV7-9
D gene: -

CDR3 DNA: TGTGCCAGCAGCTTACTAGCGCTAGGACCCCAAGAGACCCAGTACTTC
CDR3 protein: CASSLLALGPQETQYF
J gene: TRBJ2-5
clone size: -
V gene: TRBV7-3
D gene: -

CDR3 DNA: TGTGCCAGCAGCTTAGCGGTCGCAGAACGAGATACGCAGTATTTT
CDR3 protein: CASSLAVAERDTQYF
J gene: TRBJ2-3
clone size: -
V gene: TRBV7-8
D gene: -